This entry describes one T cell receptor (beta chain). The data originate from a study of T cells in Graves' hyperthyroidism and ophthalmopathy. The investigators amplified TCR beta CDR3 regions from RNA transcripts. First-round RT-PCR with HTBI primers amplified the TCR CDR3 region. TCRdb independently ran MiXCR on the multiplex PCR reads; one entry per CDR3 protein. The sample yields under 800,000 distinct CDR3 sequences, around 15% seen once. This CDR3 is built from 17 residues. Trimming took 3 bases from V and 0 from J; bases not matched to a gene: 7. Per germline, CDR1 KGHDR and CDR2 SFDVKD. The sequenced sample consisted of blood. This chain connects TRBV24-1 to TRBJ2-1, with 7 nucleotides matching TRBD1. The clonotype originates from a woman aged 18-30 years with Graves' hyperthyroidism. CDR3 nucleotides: TGTGCCACCAGTGATCCACGACAGGGAATCTCCTACAATGAGCAGTTCTTC. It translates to CATSDPRQGISYNEQFF.